This T cell receptor (beta chain) was identified in a study of early T cells in non-severe SARS-CoV-2 infection. About the research overall: Alpha and beta chains were unpaired, from unsorted whole-blood bulk RNA.

Trimming shortened V by 3 bases and J by 5 bases, and 22 bases separated the two germline ends. The CDR3 is 16 residues long. The germline V gene encodes CDR1 SQVTM and CDR2 ANQGSEA. The sample holds a few counts of this clonotype. Its antigen is still unknown. The TCR library protocol attached unique molecular identifiers to the individual cDNA molecules. MiXCR, applied by TCRdb to the 5' RACE reads, yields one record per CDR3 protein. The table lists approximately 22,000 distinct CDR3 sequences, 4.5% to 6% of them singletons. Broader study findings: There was a bias toward anti-spike CD8 responses in VDJdb matching, which missed private and CD4 specificities.

The sequence was collected from an adult who was a healthcare worker with PCR-confirmed SARS-CoV-2 infection or an uninfected control (not recorded which). The chain recombines TRBV29-1 with TRBJ2-5, with D possibly matching TRBD1 (6 bases). The source material was whole blood, sampled at baseline. CDR3 DNA: TGCAGCGTTGATGGGGGCCCAGGGGAAGGTATGGAGACCCAGTACTTC. Translated: CSVDGGPGEGMETQYF.